Here is one TCR beta chain with its context. Its antigen remains unknown. A clone one base away is much larger, so this may be a read error. The data originate from a study of CD8 T cells in ankylosing spondylitis. Study-wide points: What appeared characteristic of ankylosing spondylitis blood was a TCR beta motif of eight highly homologous variants. Some of these motif variants have turned up before, in reports on reactive arthritis synovial fluid and blood. Disease-linked clones reportedly concentrated significantly in matched ankylosing spondylitis synovial fluid.

Molecular-barcoded quantitative 5'-RACE produced these TCR beta libraries. TCRdb redid the calling of the 5' RACE reads with MiXCR, one entry per CDR3 protein. The sample consists of 130,000 or so distinct CDR3 sequences, 15% to 20% of them appearing once. Germline V CDR1 and CDR2: DFQATT, SNEGSKA (reference sequence). Trimming removed 1 base from V and 2 bases from J, with 0 bases in between. This CDR3 spans 11 amino acids. This sequence joins TRBV20-1 and TRBJ2-1; the D is unclear. Source material: blood, either unsorted or a sorted T cell fraction (not recorded which). The TCR was taken from a male donor with ankylosing spondylitis. The CDR3 nucleotides are TGCAGTGCTAGAGCCTACAATGAGCAGTTCTTC. This translates into CSARAYNEQFF.